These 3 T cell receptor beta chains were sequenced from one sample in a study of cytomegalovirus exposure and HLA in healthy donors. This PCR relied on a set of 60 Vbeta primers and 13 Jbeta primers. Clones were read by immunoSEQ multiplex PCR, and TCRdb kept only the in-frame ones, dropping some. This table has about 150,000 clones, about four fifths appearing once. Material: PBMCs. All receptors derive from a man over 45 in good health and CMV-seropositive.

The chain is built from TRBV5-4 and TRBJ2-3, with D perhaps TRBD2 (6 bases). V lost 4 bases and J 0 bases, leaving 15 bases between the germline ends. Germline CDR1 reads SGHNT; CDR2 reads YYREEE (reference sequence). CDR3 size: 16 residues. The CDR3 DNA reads TGTGCCAGCAGCCCCGGGACTTCCTCTAGCACAGATACGCAGTATTTT. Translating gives CASSPGTSSSTDTQYF.

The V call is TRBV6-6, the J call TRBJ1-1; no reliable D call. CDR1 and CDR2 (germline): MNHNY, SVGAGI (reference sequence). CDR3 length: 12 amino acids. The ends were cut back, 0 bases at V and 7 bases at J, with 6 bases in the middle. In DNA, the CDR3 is TGTGCCAGCAGTTACTCCGGGGATGAAGCTTTCTTT. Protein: CASSYSGDEAFF.

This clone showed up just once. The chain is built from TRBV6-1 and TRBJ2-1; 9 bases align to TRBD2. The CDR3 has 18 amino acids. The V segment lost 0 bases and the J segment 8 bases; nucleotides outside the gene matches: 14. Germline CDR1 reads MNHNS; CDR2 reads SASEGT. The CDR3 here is CASSEALRGAGGPHEQFF. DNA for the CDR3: TGTGCCAGCAGTGAAGCGCTGCGGGGGGCGGGAGGGCCCCATGAGCAGTTCTTC.